This note documents a single T cell receptor (beta chain) sequence. Primers for the PCR totalled 60 Vbeta and 13 Jbeta. The data were produced by immunoSEQ multiplex PCR, yet TCRdb's version contains in-frame clones alone and is incomplete. The sample contains roughly 100,000 clones, 75% to 85% of which appear only once. The source of the sample is a study of cytomegalovirus exposure and HLA in healthy donors. The CDR3 consists of 15 residues. Trimming removed 7 bases from V and 7 bases from J; junction bases left unmatched: 11. Germline CDR1 and CDR2: SGHTS and YDEGEE. Healthy individuals who donated bone marrow served as the donors.

This receptor was obtained from a man aged 18 to 30 in good health and CMV-seronegative. This chain connects TRBV5-8 to TRBJ2-2; TRBD1 matches 9 bases. The sample was PBMCs. CDR3 DNA: TGTGCCAGCTCTCCGGGACAGGGATCCGTCGGGGAGCTGTTTTTT. Protein product: CASSPGQGSVGELFF. Complete variable domain (other parts from reference TRBV5-8 and TRBJ2-2): EAGVTQSPTHLIKTRGQQATLRCSPISGHTSVYWYQQALGLGLQFLLWYDEGEERNRGNFPPRFSGRQFPNYSSELNVNALELEDSALYLCASSPGQGSVGELFFGEGSRLTVL.